A selection of T cell receptor beta chains follows, all from one sample in a study of PD-1 blockade in classical Hodgkin lymphoma. TCRdb keeps only in-frame clones here, not all; method: immunoSEQ multiplex PCR. The sample records some 53,000 clones, about nine tenths being singletons. Here the sequenced sample was peripheral blood mononuclear cells (PBMCs), taken before the fourth cycle of nivolumab. Source of these receptors: a human donor with classical Hodgkin lymphoma. The CDR3 runs from the conserved cysteine through the conserved F or W. The D gene is left open where the match is weak. Clone size appears in some rows only: once, few, many, or a class for an expanded clone.

J gene,D gene,clone size,V gene,CDR3 DNA,CDR3 protein
TRBJ2-1,TRBD2,once,TRBV6-1,TGTGCCAGCAGTGCCTCTAGCGGGAATTTTAACAATGAGCAGTTCTTC,CASSASSGNFNNEQFF
TRBJ2-1,TRBD2,.,TRBV2,TGTGCCAGCAGTGTCGATACTAGCGGGCAGAATGAGCAGTTCTTC,CASSVDTSGQNEQFF
TRBJ2-6,TRBD1,.,TRBV7-3,TGTGCCAGCAGTCTCTCCGGGACAGGCTTCTCTGGGGCCAACGTCCTGACTTTC,CASSLSGTGFSGANVLTF
TRBJ1-1,.,.,TRBV7-3,TGTGCCAGCAAAAGAGGGGCCTCAAACACTGAAGCTTTCTTT,CASKRGASNTEAFF
TRBJ1-6,.,few,TRBV7-9,TGTGCCAGCAGCGGAACAGGGAGCTCCTATAATTCACCCCTCCACTTT,CASSGTGSSYNSPLHF
TRBJ1-5,.,.,TRBV16,TGTGCCAGCAGCCATCGCGGGGGGAGCAATCAGCCCCAGCATTTT,CASSHRGGSNQPQHF
TRBJ1-1,TRBD1,.,TRBV11-3,TGTGCCAGCAGCTTGGGACAGGGTTTGGGCACTGAAGCTTTCTTT,CASSLGQGLGTEAFF
TRBJ2-5,.,.,TRBV27,TGTGCCAGCAGTTTACGGGGGATTAGCCCGGGAGCAGAGACCCAGTACTTC,CASSLRGISPGAETQYF
TRBJ1-6,.,.,TRBV5-1,TGCGCCAGCAGCTTGGTGGGGGATAAGAATTCACCCCTCCACTTT,CASSLVGDKNSPLHF
TRBJ1-1,TRBD1,.,TRBV29-1,TGCAGCGTTTACGACAGGGCAAACACTGAAGCTTTCTTT,CSVYDRANTEAFF
TRBJ1-2,TRBD1,.,TRBV4-3,TGCGCCAGCAGCCAAGGACAGGGGGCGACCGATGGCTACACCTTC,CASSQGQGATDGYTF
TRBJ1-1,TRBD1,.,TRBV18,TGTGCCAGCTCCGTGGACAGGGGCCCAAGTACTGAAGCTTTCTTT,CASSVDRGPSTEAFF
TRBJ2-5,.,once,TRBV5-1,TGCGCCAGCAGCTTCGCTCCAATGGGTCAAGAGACCCAGTACTTC,CASSFAPMGQETQYF
TRBJ2-7,TRBD2,.,TRBV6-1,TGTGCCAGCAGTGACGGTCCGGGACTAGCTTACGAGCAGTACTTC,CASSDGPGLAYEQYF
TRBJ2-5,TRBD1,.,TRBV2,TGTGCCAGCAGAGCCTCGACAGGGGGCTCTGAGACCCAGTACTTC,CASRASTGGSETQYF
TRBJ2-7,.,.,TRBV28,TGTGCCAGCAGTTCCACAGGCCCTAGGGAGCAGTACTTC,CASSSTGPREQYF
TRBJ1-5,.,once,TRBV27,TGTGCCAGCAGTTTATCCGGCACCCTTAGCAATCAGCCCCAGCATTTT,CASSLSGTLSNQPQHF
TRBJ2-7,.,few,TRBV4-2,TGTGCCAGCAGCCAAGGGGGTGGCGAGCAGTACTTC,CASSQGGGEQYF
TRBJ2-3,TRBD1,.,TRBV7-3,TGTGCCAGCAGCTCCGGGACAGGGGGGGAAGATACGCAGTATTTT,CASSSGTGGEDTQYF
TRBJ2-5,.,.,TRBV5-1,TGCGCCAGCGGGGCGGAGACCCAGTACTTC,CASGAETQYF
TRBJ1-4,.,.,TRBV6-6,TGTGCCAGCAGTTACGGGCAGGGAAGAGAAAAACTGTTTTTT,CASSYGQGREKLFF
TRBJ2-3,.,.,TRBV5-1,TGCGCCAGCAGCTTGGCCGGGGGCAGCACAGATACGCAGTATTTT,CASSLAGGSTDTQYF
TRBJ1-6,.,few,TRBV7-9,TGTGCCAGCAGCTTAGCGCTGGAGAGGGGCAATTCACCCCTCCACTTT,CASSLALERGNSPLHF
TRBJ2-6,.,.,TRBV6-5,TGTGCCAGCAGTTACTCCTGGGTCGGGGCCAACGTCCTGACTTTC,CASSYSWVGANVLTF
TRBJ2-7,TRBD2,.,TRBV5-3,TGTGCCAGAAGCCCCTGGTTAGCGGGGGTCGAGCAGTACTTC,CARSPWLAGVEQYF
TRBJ2-1,TRBD1,.,TRBV6-4,TGTGCCATCCGGGACAGGGACAATGAGCAGTTCTTC,CAIRDRDNEQFF
TRBJ2-7,TRBD1,.,TRBV5-1,TGCGCCAGCAGCTTAACCGGGACAGGGAGCTACGAGCAGTACTTC,CASSLTGTGSYEQYF
TRBJ1-2,TRBD1,.,TRBV9,TGTGCCAGCAGCGACGAGGACAGGGGGCTTCTTAACTATGGCTACACCTTC,CASSDEDRGLLNYGYTF
TRBJ2-7,TRBD1,.,TRBV13,TGTGCCAGCAGCTTTGACAGGGGACACGAGCAGTACTTC,CASSFDRGHEQYF
TRBJ2-3,.,.,TRBV7-9,TGTGCCAGCAGCTCTCCAACCGGAGATACGCAGTATTTT,CASSSPTGDTQYF
TRBJ1-1,.,once,TRBV7-2,TGTGCCAGCAGCTCTACAGGGAACACTGAAGCTTTCTTT,CASSSTGNTEAFF
TRBJ1-2,TRBD1,.,TRBV7-9,TGTGCCAGCAGCTTCTTCCAGGGGGAAGGCTACACCTTC,CASSFFQGEGYTF
TRBJ2-7,.,.,TRBV15,TGTGCCACCAGCACAATTGACAGACCCTACGAGCAGTACTTC,CATSTIDRPYEQYF
TRBJ2-7,.,.,TRBV27,TGTGCCAGCAGTTCCCTGGGACTGACCTACGAGCAGTACTTC,CASSSLGLTYEQYF
TRBJ2-5,TRBD2,.,TRBV5-1,TGCGCCAGCAGCTTCGAGCGGGGTCCCAGAGAGACCCAGTACTTC,CASSFERGPRETQYF
TRBJ2-1,TRBD2,.,TRBV7-8,TGTGCCAGCAGCTCCCCTGGGGGAGGGGTCCTAGGTGAGCAGTTCTTC,CASSSPGGGVLGEQFF
TRBJ2-3,.,.,TRBV6-5,TGTGCCAGCAGGAGGGCAGATACGCAGTATTTT,CASRRADTQYF
TRBJ2-5,TRBD1,.,TRBV19,TGTGCCAGTAGTCCACGGACAGGGCTGGAGACCCAGTACTTC,CASSPRTGLETQYF
TRBJ1-2,.,.,TRBV28,TGTGCCACCCTCCAGGGAGGGTTTAACTATGGCTACACCTTC,CATLQGGFNYGYTF
TRBJ2-3,.,.,TRBV6-6,TGTGCCAGCAGAAGGACAGGAGGGGCAGATACGCAGTATTTT,CASRRTGGADTQYF
TRBJ2-1,TRBD2,.,TRBV5-1,TGCGCCAGCAGCTTAGGACTAGCGGGGGGGCCAGAGCAGTTCTTC,CASSLGLAGGPEQFF
TRBJ1-6,.,.,TRBV4-1,TGCGCCAGCAGCCACGTGACAGGTCCAAATTCACCCCTCCACTTT,CASSHVTGPNSPLHF
TRBJ1-2,.,.,TRBV7-9,TGTGCCAGCAGCTTAGTGGGAGGTGGAGGCTATGGCTACACCTTC,CASSLVGGGGYGYTF
TRBJ2-1,TRBD1,once,TRBV14,TGTGCCAGCAGCCCGGGACAGGGCCCCTACAATGAGCAGTTCTTC,CASSPGQGPYNEQFF
TRBJ1-5,.,.,TRBV11-2,TGTGCCAGCAGCTTAGGAGGCAGGGGCAATCAGCCCCAGCATTTT,CASSLGGRGNQPQHF
TRBJ2-1,TRBD1,.,TRBV6-5,TGTGCCAGCAGTGAAGGGGGCCTGCAGTTCTTC,CASSEGGLQFF
TRBJ2-6,.,.,TRBV2,TGTGCCAGCAGTCCGGGACGCCGCTCTGGGGCCAACGTCCTGACTTTC,CASSPGRRSGANVLTF
TRBJ1-1,.,.,TRBV6-1,TGTGCCAGCAGTGAAGAGCCCGAGGGGTTGAACACTGAAGCTTTCTTT,CASSEEPEGLNTEAFF
TRBJ1-5,.,.,TRBV2,TGTGCCAGCAGTGAGGGGTTTAACCGACAGCCCCAGCATTTT,CASSEGFNRQPQHF